A single sample is the source of the 25 T cell receptor beta chains below, sequenced in a study of blood T cell repertoires in COVID-19 (dated by TCRdb to the early 2020s). Libraries were built with the immunoSEQ multiplex PCR assay. The clones in this table, taken by TCRdb from immuneACCESS, are in-frame only. Not every clone is retained; where verified, under half of the shortfall comes from an unresolved V gene, and the cause of the rest is unknown. The sample table holds more than 150,000 clones, of which approximately 87% were seen once. Of the sample, just under 0.9% falls within the top ten clones. Sequencing was done on a sample of peripheral blood. The receptors stem from a woman aged 18-29 years who had recovered from COVID-19.

This clone was seen only once. V usage is TRBV19 and J usage is TRBJ1-4; possible D gene TRBD1, 5 bases. This CDR3 contains 14 residues. V was pared by 5 bases and J by 8 bases, with 15 bases between. Germline V gives CDR1 LNHDA, CDR2 SQIVND (reference sequence). Written as DNA, the CDR3 is TGTGCCAGTAGTTGGCGGGGCGGAGAGGAAAAACTGTTTTTT. It translates to CASSWRGGEEKLFF.

The V and J genes are TRBV12-5 and TRBJ2-7, with TRBD1 matching 9 bases. This CDR3 has 17 residues. V shed 6 bases, J shed 2 bases, and the junction held 14 bases outside the gene matches. CDR1 is LGHNT and CDR2 is FRNRAP in the germline V gene. The CDR3 here is CASGLNPGTGLTYEQYF. CDR3 bases: TGTGCTAGTGGCCTAAACCCCGGGACAGGGCTAACCTACGAGCAGTACTTC.

The chain links TRBV18 to TRBJ2-7; the D gene is possibly TRBD1 (6 bases). V was pared by 7 bases and J by 0 bases, with 10 bases between. Germline CDR1 reads KGHSH; CDR2 reads LQKENI. The CDR3 has 13 residues. CDR3 coding DNA: TGTGCCAGCTTCGTGGACAGCTCCTACGAGCAGTACTTC. Its protein product is CASFVDSSYEQYF. Combining the CDR3 with reference TRBV18 and TRBJ2-7 gives the whole variable domain NAGVMQNPRHLVRRRGQEARLRCSPMKGHSHVYWYRQLPEEGLKFMVYLQKENIIDESGMPKERFSAEFPKEGPSILRIQQVVRGDSAAYFCASFVDSSYEQYFGPGTRLTVT.

The genes are TRBV15 and TRBJ2-7, with D perhaps matching TRBD1 (6 bases). In germline, CDR1 is LNHNV, CDR2 YYDKDF (reference sequence). Between the trimmed V and J ends, which lost 4 bases and 0 bases, there was a span of 10 bases. The length of the CDR3 is 14 residues. CDR3 DNA: TGTGCCACCAGCACAGGACAGTACTCCTACGAGCAGTACTTC. It codes for CATSTGQYSYEQYF.

As for this clone: This specimen includes other DNA sequences encoding the same CDR3. The chain employs TRBV7-9 and TRBJ1-3; D is unclear. Germline values: CDR1 SEHNR, CDR2 FQNEAQ (reference sequence). The CDR3 consists of 16 residues. The V end lost 5 bases, the J end lost 0 bases, and 14 bases lay between the germline ends. The CDR3 nucleotides are TGTGCCAGCAGCCTGAATACAGAGACCTCTGGAAACACCATATATTTT. As protein: CASSLNTETSGNTIYF.

CDR3 loop: CASSPPGQVLDTQYF. CDR3 in DNA: TGTGCCAGTAGTCCCCCGGGACAGGTGTTAGATACGCAGTATTTT. The V gene is TRBV19, the J gene TRBJ2-3, with 8 nucleotides matching TRBD1. Germline CDR1 is LNHDA and CDR2 is SQIVND (reference sequence). The junction had 9 bases not matched to a gene; V was cut back by 5 bases and J by 5 bases. This CDR3 is 15 amino acids long.

This chain joins TRBV2 and TRBJ2-5, with a weak D call TRBD2 (6 bases). The germline CDR1 and CDR2 sequences are SNHLY and FYNNEI. V was clipped by 0 bases and J by 5 bases, with 13 bases between them. The CDR3 has 15 amino acids. The CDR3 is CASSEARREDETQYF. In DNA form, the CDR3 reads TGTGCCAGCAGTGAAGCGAGGAGGGAGGACGAGACCCAGTACTTC.

This chain links TRBV25-1 with TRBJ1-1; maybe TRBD1 (5 bases). V dropped 3 bases and J dropped 2 bases, with 10 bases sitting between them. The CDR3 is made up of 14 amino acids. In germline, CDR1 is MGHDK, CDR2 SYGVNS. The CDR3 region is CASSDDWGNTEAFF. CDR3 in DNA: TGTGCCAGCAGTGATGACTGGGGCAACACTGAAGCTTTCTTT.

This clone was seen a single time. V gene TRBV5-6 combines with J gene TRBJ2-3; D is possibly TRBD1 (6 bases). The V gene lost 6 bases and the J gene lost 4 bases, with 12 bases spanning the gap. The V gene's germline CDR1 is SGHDT and CDR2 YYEEEE. The CDR3 is made up of 13 amino acids. Here the CDR3 reads CASIDSGADTQYF. CDR3 sequence (DNA): TGTGCCAGCATCGATTCAGGGGCAGATACGCAGTATTTT.

V gene TRBV6-6 combines with J gene TRBJ1-1; the match to TRBD1 covers 8 bases. The CDR3 covers 15 residues. Trimming took 5 bases from V and 1 from J; bases not matched to a gene: 6. Per germline, CDR1 MNHNY and CDR2 SVGAGI (reference sequence). The CDR3 loop reads CASSPHRGENTEAFF. The CDR3, as DNA: TGTGCCAGCAGTCCACACAGGGGGGAGAACACTGAAGCTTTCTTT.

The chain carries TRBV29-1 and TRBJ1-6; D is possibly TRBD1 (5 bases). V was pared by 6 bases and J by 10 bases, with 13 bases between. Germline V gene lookup returns CDR1 SQVTM and CDR2 ANQGSEA. CDR3 length: 12 residues. The CDR3 spells CSVRVGESPLHF. The CDR3 nucleotides are TGCAGCGTCAGGGTGGGTGAATCACCCCTCCACTTT.

The rearrangement links TRBV2 to TRBJ2-1; the D gene is possibly TRBD2 (6 bases). CDR3 length equals 15 residues. The germline gives CDR1 SNHLY, CDR2 FYNNEI. V shed 6 bases and J shed 15 bases, with 27 bases lying between them. The CDR3 reads CASRLAPPQWGVRFF. The CDR3 DNA sequence: TGTGCCAGCAGGCTAGCCCCTCCCCAATGGGGGGTTCGGTTCTTC.

V gene TRBV3-1 (or the pseudogene TRBV3-2) combines with J gene TRBJ2-7; D possibly corresponds to TRBD1 (5 bases). Trimming stripped 1 base from V and 5 bases from J, with 15 bases between. CDR3 length: 15 amino acids. Germline V gene data show CDR1 as LGHDT and CDR2 as YNNKEL (reference sequence). CDR3 coding DNA: TGTGCCAGCAGCCAAGGAACTCAGGGTCACGACGAGCAGTACGTC. The encoded protein is CASSQGTQGHDEQYV.

V and J are TRBV28 and TRBJ2-7; 12 bases map to TRBD2. The germline V gene encodes CDR1 MDHEN and CDR2 SYDVKM. V was clipped by 5 bases and J by 4 bases; unmatched bases: 3. CDR3 size: 14 residues. The DNA for the CDR3 is TGTGCCAGCAGTAGGACTAGCGGGACATACGAGCAGTACGTC. This sequence encodes CASSRTSGTYEQYV.

The J gene is TRBJ2-3, the V gene TRBV5-6, with 7 bases fitting TRBD2. Trimming removed 1 base from V and 2 bases from J; junction bases left unmatched: 4. Germline CDR1 reads SGHDT; CDR2 reads YYEEEE. The CDR3 covers 15 residues. This chain's CDR3 is CASSLMGLSTDTQYF. Written as DNA, the CDR3 is TGTGCCAGCAGCTTGATGGGACTATCCACAGATACGCAGTATTTT.

The V call is TRBV12-3 or TRBV12-4, the J call TRBJ1-1; 11 nucleotides match TRBD1. The junction had 3 bases not matched to a gene; V was cut back by 6 bases and J by 6 bases. CDR3 length: 13 amino acids. The CDR3 nucleotides read TGTGCCAGCAGCCGGGACAGGGGGTCTGAAGCTTTCTTT. Protein product: CASSRDRGSEAFF.

The table lists this clone with a count of one. The chain recombines TRBV20-1 with TRBJ2-5, with 8 bases matching TRBD2. The germline V gene encodes CDR1 DFQATT and CDR2 SNEGSKA (reference sequence). V lost 6 bases, J lost 10 bases, and 7 bases stayed unmatched. The CDR3 runs 11 residues. CDR3: CSASGRLHQYF. The CDR3 nucleotides read TGCAGTGCCAGCGGGAGATTGCACCAGTACTTC.

CDR3 region: CASKRLAGVTDTQYF. As DNA, the CDR3 is TGTGCCAGCAAACGACTAGCGGGGGTCACAGATACGCAGTATTTT. V and J are TRBV6-4 and TRBJ2-3; 12 nucleotides line up with TRBD2. Germline lookup yields CDR1 MRHNA and CDR2 SNTAGT. V shed 7 bases and J 2 bases; nucleotides not matched to a gene: 4. This CDR3 is built from 15 residues.

CDR3 loop: CASSLAKLAGAETQYF. CDR3 sequence (DNA): TGTGCCAGCAGCTTGGCCAAGTTAGCGGGAGCAGAGACCCAGTACTTC. The chain is built from TRBV5-5 and TRBJ2-5, with TRBD2 identical over 9 bases. Unmatched junction bases numbered 7, after V lost 0 bases and J lost 4 bases. The CDR3 is made up of 16 amino acids. From germline, CDR1 is SGHKS and CDR2 YYEKEE (reference sequence). Together with reference TRBV5-5 and TRBJ2-5, the CDR3 gives the full variable domain: DAGVTQSPTHLIKTRGQQVTLRCSPISGHKSVSWYQQVLGQGPQFIFQYYEKEERGRGNFPDRFSARQFPNYSSELNVNALLLGDSALYLCASSLAKLAGAETQYFGPGTRLLVL.

This chain uses TRBV6-1 with TRBJ1-5; tentatively, D is TRBD1 (6 bases). Trimming cost V 3 bases and J 5 bases, with 8 bases left between them. The CDR3 is made up of 13 amino acids. Germline V gene lookup returns CDR1 MNHNS and CDR2 SASEGT. In DNA form, the CDR3 reads TGTGCCAGCAGTGAGGGGGCCTATCAGCCCCAGCATTTT. Translated: CASSEGAYQPQHF.

CDR3 nucleotides: TGTGCCAGCAGTAAACCCCTTTTGAGGGGACTAGCAGTCTACGAGCAGTACGTC. Translating gives CASSKPLLRGLAVYEQYV. V and J are TRBV28 and TRBJ2-7, with 9 bases fitting TRBD2. This CDR3 region has 18 residues. V dropped 5 bases and J dropped 3; count of bases not matched to a gene: 17. The germline CDR1 and CDR2 sequences are MDHEN and SYDVKM.

The chain uses TRBV19 and TRBJ2-5, with 9 bases matching TRBD1. CDR3 size: 15 residues. The germline CDR1 and CDR2 sequences are LNHDA and SQIVND (reference sequence). V gave up 5 bases and J gave up 7 bases; unmatched junction bases: 11. CDR3 DNA: TGTGCCAGTAGTCCAACCGGGACAGGGATGAGGACCCAGTACTTC. Protein sequence: CASSPTGTGMRTQYF.

This chain joins TRBV2 and TRBJ2-5; 8 nucleotides match TRBD2. V was pared by 3 bases and J by 0 bases, with 12 bases of the junction left unmatched. The length of the CDR3 is 18 residues. Germline loops: CDR1 SNHLY, CDR2 FYNNEI. Here the CDR3 DNA reads TGTGCCAGCAGTGATCCAGCGGGAGAGCCAGCGTACCAAGAGACCCAGTACTTC. Its translation: CASSDPAGEPAYQETQYF.

The chain couples TRBV19 to TRBJ1-5; 10 nucleotides match TRBD1. Per the germline V gene, CDR1 is LNHDA and CDR2 is SQIVND (reference sequence). V trimming: 5 bases; J trimming: 5 bases; junction bases outside the gene matches: 0. This CDR3 spans 13 amino acids. The CDR3 sequence: CASSDRGHQPQHF. The CDR3 nucleotides read TGTGCCAGTAGTGACAGGGGGCATCAGCCCCAGCATTTT.

V usage is TRBV7-3 and J usage is TRBJ2-1; TRBD1 is a possible D gene (5 bases). Trimming removed 4 bases from V and 0 bases from J, with 13 bases in between. From germline, CDR1 is SGHTA and CDR2 FQGTGA. The CDR3 is 16 residues long. CDR3 DNA sequence: TGTGCCAGCAGCTCCCTAGGGGATCGCTCCTACAATGAGCAGTTCTTC. The encoded protein is CASSSLGDRSYNEQFF.